Listed below are T cell receptor beta chains from one sample, sequenced in a study of blood T cells in healthy people across ages. TCRdb ran MiXCR on the 5' RACE reads and lists one entry per CDR3 protein. Of fewer than 2,000,000 distinct CDR3 sequences in the sample, approximately 39% are singletons; the top ten hold 20% to 25%. The specimen sequenced was blood. The receptors were gathered from a human donor in good health. Both conserved end residues are part of each CDR3. The order of the fields is CDR3 protein, CDR3 DNA, clone size, J gene, D gene, V gene. A D gene is named only where the DNA matches it firmly. Not all rows give a size; the values are once, few, many and, for expanded clones, a class.

CDR3: CASSRQGSSTDTQYF
DNA: TGTGCCAGCAGCCGACAAGGGTCAAGCACAGATACGCAGTATTTT
size: .
J: TRBJ2-3
D: .
V: TRBV6-5

CDR3: CASTSPLAGAITDTQYF
DNA: TGTGCCAGCACCTCGCCATTAGCGGGGGCCATCACAGATACGCAGTATTTT
size: .
J: TRBJ2-3
D: TRBD2
V: TRBV11-2

CDR3: CASSLVRAEGGETQYF
DNA: TGCGCCAGCAGCTTGGTACGCGCGGAGGGAGGAGAGACCCAGTACTTC
size: .
J: TRBJ2-5
D: .
V: TRBV5-1

CDR3: CSASEGEQYF
DNA: TGCAGTGCTAGTGAGGGGGAGCAGTACTTC
size: few
J: TRBJ2-7
D: .
V: TRBV20-1

CDR3: CAGSLAIYGYTF
DNA: TGTGCCGGCAGCTTGGCGATCTATGGCTACACCTTC
size: .
J: TRBJ1-2
D: .
V: TRBV5-6

CDR3: CASSYTRKTGGGPTYEQFF
DNA: TGTGCCAGCAGTTACACCCGGAAAACTGGCGGGGGACCTACCTACGAGCAGTTCTTC
size: .
J: TRBJ2-1
D: TRBD2
V: TRBV6-2/TRBV6-3

CDR3: CASINLIGYEQYF
DNA: TGTGCCAGCATCAACCTGATAGGCTACGAGCAGTACTTC
size: .
J: TRBJ2-7
D: .
V: TRBV2

CDR3: CASSRPGGQYEQYF
DNA: TGTGCCAGCAGCAGGCCCGGGGGACAGTACGAGCAGTACTTC
size: .
J: TRBJ2-7
D: .
V: TRBV7-9

CDR3: CASSQSGVYNEQFF
DNA: TGCGCCAGCAGCCAATCCGGGGTCTACAATGAGCAGTTCTTC
size: few
J: TRBJ2-1
D: .
V: TRBV4-3

CDR3: CATQGLRSRTYEQYF
DNA: TGTGCCACCCAGGGGCTGCGATCGAGAACCTACGAGCAGTACTTC
size: .
J: TRBJ2-7
D: .
V: TRBV10-3

CDR3: CASSEGNWTGRNQPQHF
DNA: TGTGCCAGCAGTGAAGGAAATTGGACAGGGAGGAATCAGCCCCAGCATTTT
size: .
J: TRBJ1-5
D: TRBD1
V: TRBV25-1

CDR3: CAISEGHNYGYTF
DNA: TGTGCCATCAGTGAGGGCCACAACTATGGCTACACCTTC
size: .
J: TRBJ1-2
D: .
V: TRBV10-3

CDR3: CASSLSEGQKFF
DNA: TGTGCCAGCAGTTTAAGTGAGGGACAGAAGTTCTTC
size: few
J: TRBJ2-1
D: TRBD1
V: TRBV12-3/TRBV12-4

CDR3: CASSPYAGRGNEQFF
DNA: TGTGCCAGCAGCCCCTACGCGGGGCGGGGGAATGAGCAGTTCTTC
size: .
J: TRBJ2-1
D: TRBD2
V: TRBV5-5

CDR3: CSVRERGDYNEQYF
DNA: TGCAGTGTACGCGAGCGGGGAGACTACAATGAGCAGTACTTC
size: .
J: TRBJ2-7
D: TRBD2
V: TRBV20-1

CDR3: CASRRLAGVPDTQYF
DNA: TGTGCCAGCAGACGACTAGCGGGGGTCCCAGATACGCAGTATTTT
size: .
J: TRBJ2-3
D: TRBD2
V: TRBV6-5

CDR3: CASSQVLPSDEQYF
DNA: TGCGCCAGCAGCCAAGTCCTCCCGTCAGACGAGCAGTACTTC
size: few
J: TRBJ2-7
D: .
V: TRBV4-3

CDR3: CSAAQGALETQYF
DNA: TGCAGTGCTGCACAGGGGGCTCTTGAGACCCAGTACTTC
size: .
J: TRBJ2-5
D: TRBD1
V: TRBV20-1

CDR3: CASSQRHTGDTEAFF
DNA: TGCGCCAGCAGCCAACGTCATACAGGGGACACTGAAGCTTTCTTT
size: once
J: TRBJ1-1
D: TRBD1
V: TRBV4-1

CDR3: CSAQGAGLVFSEQFF
DNA: TGCAGTGCCCAAGGCGCGGGATTAGTTTTCAGTGAACAGTTCTTC
size: .
J: TRBJ2-1
D: .
V: TRBV20-1